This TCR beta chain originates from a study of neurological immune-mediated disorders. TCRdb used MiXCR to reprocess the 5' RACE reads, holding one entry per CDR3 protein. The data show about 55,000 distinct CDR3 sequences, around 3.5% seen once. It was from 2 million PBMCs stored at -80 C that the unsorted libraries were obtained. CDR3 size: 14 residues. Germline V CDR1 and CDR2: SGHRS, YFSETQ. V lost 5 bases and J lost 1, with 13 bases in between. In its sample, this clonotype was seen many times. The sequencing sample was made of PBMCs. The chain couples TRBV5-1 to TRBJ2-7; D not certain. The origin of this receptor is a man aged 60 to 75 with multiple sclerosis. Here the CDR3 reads CASRDGGPSYEQYF. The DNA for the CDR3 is TGCGCCAGCAGAGACGGCGGCCCATCCTACGAGCAGTACTTC.